A selection of T cell receptor beta chains follows, all from one sample in a study of human T cells and chemical hapten exposure. TCRdb redid the calling of the RACE reads with MiXCR, one entry per CDR3 protein. The sample has 130,000 or so distinct CDR3 sequences; 9% to 10% are singletons. What was sequenced was whole blood. Source of these receptors: a male donor in good health. Some clones in this sample may be carry-over from other donors' samples. The CDR3 runs from the conserved cysteine through the conserved F or W. The D gene is left open where the match is weak. Rows give clone size only sometimes, using once, few, many, or a class for an expanded clone.

TRBJ1-4	13	TRBV7-9	-	-	TGTGCCAGCAGCTCAGTTCCTGGTGAAAAACTGTTTTTT	CASSSVPGEKLFF
TRBJ2-5	14	TRBV27	-	TRBD1	TGTGCCAGCAGTCAGACAGGGTCGGGGGAGACCCAGTACTTC	CASSQTGSGETQYF
TRBJ1-1	11	TRBV20-1	-	TRBD1	TGCAGTGTACCCGGGACAGTCGTGGCTTTCTTT	CSVPGTVVAFF
TRBJ2-3	16	TRBV5-4	few	TRBD2	TGTGCCAGCAGCTTGGAATCGACTAGCCGACCAGATACGCAGTATTTT	CASSLESTSRPDTQYF
TRBJ1-5	15	TRBV6-2/TRBV6-3	many	-	TGTGCCAGCAGTTACAGACAGGCCCACAATCAGCCCCAGCATTTT	CASSYRQAHNQPQHF
TRBJ2-7	12	TRBV10-2	-	-	TGCGCCAGCAGTGGTTCAGGGATCGAGCAGTACTTC	CASSGSGIEQYF
TRBJ2-3	15	TRBV5-1	-	-	TGCGCCAGCAGCTTGGAGGGTGTAGGGACAGATACGCAGTATTTT	CASSLEGVGTDTQYF
TRBJ2-3	14	TRBV28	many	TRBD2	TGTGCCAGCAGCTCCGGGACTAGCGTAGATACGCAGTATTTT	CASSSGTSVDTQYF
TRBJ1-1	16	TRBV4-2	few	-	TGTGCCAGCAGCCAAGATCTAAGGGGAGATTACACTGAAGCTTTCTTT	CASSQDLRGDYTEAFF
TRBJ2-3	15	TRBV24-1	few	TRBD2	TGTGCCACCAGTGATCCGCGGGGAGGGGCAGATACGCAGTATTTT	CATSDPRGGADTQYF
TRBJ2-5	17	TRBV20-1	few	TRBD2	TGCAGTGCTAGCACCAAGCGGGAGGTTTCTTTGGTAGAGACCCAGTACTTC	CSASTKREVSLVETQYF
TRBJ1-1	13	TRBV7-3	-	TRBD1	TGTGCCAGCAGCCCTTCGGACAGGGGGGAAGCTTTCTTT	CASSPSDRGEAFF
TRBJ1-5	15	TRBV7-2	few	-	TGTGCCAGCAGGCGAACAGGTGGCAGCAATCAGCCCCAGCATTTT	CASRRTGGSNQPQHF
TRBJ1-2	14	TRBV12-3/TRBV12-4	few	-	TGTGCCAGCAGTTTTTCGAGGGGGGGGTATGGCTACACCTTC	CASSFSRGGYGYTF
TRBJ1-1	13	TRBV7-6	-	-	TGTGCCAGCAGCGCCGCAGCGAACACTGAAGCTTTCTTT	CASSAAANTEAFF
TRBJ2-7	14	TRBV6-5	few	-	TGTGCCAGCAGTTACTCGACGGATCCCTACGAGCAGTACTTC	CASSYSTDPYEQYF